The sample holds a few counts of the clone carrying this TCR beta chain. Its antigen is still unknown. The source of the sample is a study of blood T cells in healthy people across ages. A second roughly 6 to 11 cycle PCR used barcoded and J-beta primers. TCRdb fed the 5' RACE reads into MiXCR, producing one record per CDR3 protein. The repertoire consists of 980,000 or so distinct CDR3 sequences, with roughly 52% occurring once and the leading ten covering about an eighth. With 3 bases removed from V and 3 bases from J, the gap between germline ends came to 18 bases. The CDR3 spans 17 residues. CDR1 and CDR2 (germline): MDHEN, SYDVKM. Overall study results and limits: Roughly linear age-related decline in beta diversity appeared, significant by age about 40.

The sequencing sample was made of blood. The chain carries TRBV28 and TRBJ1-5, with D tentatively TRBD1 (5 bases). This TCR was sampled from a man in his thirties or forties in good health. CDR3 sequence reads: CASSLGPLGSLNQPQHF. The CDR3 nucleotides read TGTGCCAGCAGTTTGGGGCCTCTTGGGAGTCTCAATCAGCCCCAGCATTTT.